This T cell receptor beta chain derives from a study of T cells in Graves' hyperthyroidism and ophthalmopathy. Study-wide background: Pretreatment peripheral blood was obtained at initial diagnosis.

From RNA transcripts, TCR beta CDR3 regions were amplified. When the TCR CDR3 underwent first-round RT-PCR, the HTBI primer set was used. TCRdb called the multiplex PCR reads again in MiXCR, with one record for every CDR3 protein. Among about 350,000 distinct CDR3 sequences listed, 17% were seen once. This clonotype was found many times. Sample: blood. This receptor was taken from a woman aged 25 to 39 with Graves' hyperthyroidism that later progressed to Graves' ophthalmopathy.

CDR3 loop: CASSLLSPPTGPNTEAFF. CDR3 nucleotide sequence: TGTGCCAGCAGCCTCCTTAGTCCACCAACAGGGCCGAACACTGAAGCTTTCTTT. J is TRBJ1-1 and V is TRBV11-2, with D maybe TRBD1 (6 bases). The V end was cut by 5 bases, the J end by 1 base, with 23 bases between. CDR1 is SGHAT and CDR2 is FQNNGV in the germline V gene. There are 18 residues in the CDR3.